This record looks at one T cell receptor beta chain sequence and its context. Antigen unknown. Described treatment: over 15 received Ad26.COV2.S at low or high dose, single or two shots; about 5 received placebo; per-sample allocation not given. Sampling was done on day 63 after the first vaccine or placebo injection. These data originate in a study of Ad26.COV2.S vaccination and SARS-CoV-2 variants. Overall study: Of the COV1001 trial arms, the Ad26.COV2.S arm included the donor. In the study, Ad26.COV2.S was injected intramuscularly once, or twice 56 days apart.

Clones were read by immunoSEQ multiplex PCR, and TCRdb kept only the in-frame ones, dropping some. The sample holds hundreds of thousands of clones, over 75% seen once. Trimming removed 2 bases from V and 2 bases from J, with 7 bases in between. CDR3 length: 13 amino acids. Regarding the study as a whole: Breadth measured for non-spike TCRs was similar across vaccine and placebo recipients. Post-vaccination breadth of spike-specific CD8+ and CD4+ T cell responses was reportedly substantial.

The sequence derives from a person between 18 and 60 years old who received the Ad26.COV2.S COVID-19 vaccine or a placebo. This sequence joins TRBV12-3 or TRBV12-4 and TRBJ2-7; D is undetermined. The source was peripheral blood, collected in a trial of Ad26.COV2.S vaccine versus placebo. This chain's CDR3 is CASSLKQTYEQYF. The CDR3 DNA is TGTGCCAGCAGTTTAAAACAGACCTACGAGCAGTACTTC.